The present TCR beta chain was sequenced within a study of human T cells and chemical hapten exposure. Overall study findings and caveats: Counts of TCRs expanded at PT1 correlated positively with patch test score.

In the library, unique molecular identifiers were attached to individual cDNA molecules. Each CDR3 protein gets one entry after TCRdb re-called the RACE reads with MiXCR. The table shows around 350,000 distinct CDR3 sequences, with over 5% occurring only once. Time point: pre-sensitization, week 0. Treatment denoted: therapeutic diphenylcyclopropenone sensitization with weekly scalp DPC. This clonotype was recorded at least ten times. No antigen is known for it. V was cut by 1 base and J by 6 bases, with 14 bases left in between. CDR1 SGHAT and CDR2 FQNNGV come from the germline V gene. This CDR3 has 15 amino acids.

The sequencing here drew on whole blood, taken in connection with sensitization to the hapten diphenylcyclopropenone (DPC). The V call is TRBV11-2, the J call TRBJ2-3; a possible D gene is TRBD2 (7 bases). This sequence originates from a woman younger than 30 with alopecia areata. Some clones in this sample may be carry-over from other donors' samples. CDR3 in amino acids: CASSLAGGGADTQYF. The CDR3 nucleotides are TGTGCCAGCAGCTTAGCCGGAGGGGGGGCGGATACGCAGTATTTT.